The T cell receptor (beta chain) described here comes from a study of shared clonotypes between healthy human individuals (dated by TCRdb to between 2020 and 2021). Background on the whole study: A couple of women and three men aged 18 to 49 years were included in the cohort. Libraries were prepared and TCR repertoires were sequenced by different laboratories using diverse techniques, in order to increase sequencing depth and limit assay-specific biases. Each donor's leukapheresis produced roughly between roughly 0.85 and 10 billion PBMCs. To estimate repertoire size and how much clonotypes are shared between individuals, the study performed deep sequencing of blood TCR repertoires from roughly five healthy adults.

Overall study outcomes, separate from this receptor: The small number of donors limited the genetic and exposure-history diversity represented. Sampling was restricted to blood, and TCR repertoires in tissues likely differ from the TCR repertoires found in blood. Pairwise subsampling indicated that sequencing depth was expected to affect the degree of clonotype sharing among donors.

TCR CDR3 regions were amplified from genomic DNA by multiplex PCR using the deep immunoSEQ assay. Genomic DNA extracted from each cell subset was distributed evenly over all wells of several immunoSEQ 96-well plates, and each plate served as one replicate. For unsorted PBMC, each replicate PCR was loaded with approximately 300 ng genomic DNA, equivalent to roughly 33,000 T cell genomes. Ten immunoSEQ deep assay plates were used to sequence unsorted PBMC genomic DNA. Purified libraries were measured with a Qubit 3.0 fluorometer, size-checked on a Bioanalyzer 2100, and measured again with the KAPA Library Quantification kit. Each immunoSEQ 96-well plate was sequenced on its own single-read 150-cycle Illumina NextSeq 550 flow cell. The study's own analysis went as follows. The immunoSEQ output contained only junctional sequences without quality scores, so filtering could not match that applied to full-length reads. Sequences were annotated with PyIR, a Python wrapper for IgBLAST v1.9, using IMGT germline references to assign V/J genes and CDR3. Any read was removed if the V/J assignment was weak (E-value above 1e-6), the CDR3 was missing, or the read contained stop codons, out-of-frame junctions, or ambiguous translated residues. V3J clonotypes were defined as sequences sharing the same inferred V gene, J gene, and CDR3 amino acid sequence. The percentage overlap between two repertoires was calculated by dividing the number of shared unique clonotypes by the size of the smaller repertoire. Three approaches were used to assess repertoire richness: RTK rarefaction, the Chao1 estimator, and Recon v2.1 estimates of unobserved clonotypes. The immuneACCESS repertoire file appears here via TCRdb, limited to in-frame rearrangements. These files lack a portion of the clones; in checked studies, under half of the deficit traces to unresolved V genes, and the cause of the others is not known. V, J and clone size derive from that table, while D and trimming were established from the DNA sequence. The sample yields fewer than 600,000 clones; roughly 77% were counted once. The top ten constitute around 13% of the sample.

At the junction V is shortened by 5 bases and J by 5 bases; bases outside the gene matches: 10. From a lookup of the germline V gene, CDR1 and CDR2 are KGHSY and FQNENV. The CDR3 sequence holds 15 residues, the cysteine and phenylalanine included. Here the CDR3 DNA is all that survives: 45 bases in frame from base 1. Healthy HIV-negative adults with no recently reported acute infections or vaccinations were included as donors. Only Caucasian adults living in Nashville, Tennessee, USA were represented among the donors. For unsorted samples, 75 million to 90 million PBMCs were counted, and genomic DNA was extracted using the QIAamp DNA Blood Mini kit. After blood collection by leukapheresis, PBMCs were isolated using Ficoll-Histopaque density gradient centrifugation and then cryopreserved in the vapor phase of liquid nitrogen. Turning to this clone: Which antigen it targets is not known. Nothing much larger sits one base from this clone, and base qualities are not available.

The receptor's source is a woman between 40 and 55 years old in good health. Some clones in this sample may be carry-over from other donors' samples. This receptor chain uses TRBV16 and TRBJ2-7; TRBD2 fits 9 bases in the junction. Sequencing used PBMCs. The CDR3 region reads CASSLDRAGGHEQYF. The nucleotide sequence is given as TGTGCCAGCAGCTTAGATAGAGCGGGAGGCCACGAGCAGTACTTC.